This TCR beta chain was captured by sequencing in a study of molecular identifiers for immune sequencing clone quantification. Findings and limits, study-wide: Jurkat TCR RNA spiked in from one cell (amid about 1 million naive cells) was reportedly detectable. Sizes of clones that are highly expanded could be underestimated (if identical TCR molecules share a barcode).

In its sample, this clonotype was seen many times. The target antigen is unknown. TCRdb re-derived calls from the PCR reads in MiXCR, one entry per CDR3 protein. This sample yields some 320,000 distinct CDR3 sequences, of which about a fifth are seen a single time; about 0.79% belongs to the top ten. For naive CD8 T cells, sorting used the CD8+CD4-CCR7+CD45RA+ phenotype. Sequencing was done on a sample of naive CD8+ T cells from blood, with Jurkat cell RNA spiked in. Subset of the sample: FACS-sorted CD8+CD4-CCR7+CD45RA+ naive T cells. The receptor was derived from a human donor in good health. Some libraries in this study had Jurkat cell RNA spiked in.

In nucleotides, the CDR3 is TGTGCCACCAGCAGAGGACAGGGGAGAAGTCAGCCCCAGCATTTT. Translating it yields CATSRGQGRSQPQHF. The V call is TRBV15, the J call TRBJ1-5, with 8 bases matching TRBD1. Losses at the gene ends were 1 base for V and 6 bases for J; bases not matched to a gene: 5. Germline V gene lookup returns CDR1 LNHNV and CDR2 YYDKDF (reference sequence). The CDR3 totals 15 residues.